Presented here are 16 T cell receptor beta chains from one specimen sequenced in a study of sequential checkpoint blockade in melanoma. This sample's treatment: randomized to nivolumab then ipilimumab (arm A) or the reverse (arm B). The table came from immunoSEQ multiplex PCR; TCRdb's copy has only in-frame clones and leaves some out. The sample carries roughly 17,000 clones, roughly 71% recorded once. Sample: CD8+ T cells sorted from blood (inferred from file names), taken from a patient given nivolumab and ipilimumab in sequence. All receptors derive from a human donor with melanoma.

The chain links TRBV7-8 to TRBJ2-3; 8 positions match TRBD1. Germline trimming cut 4 bases from V and 5 bases from J; bases unmatched to any gene: 11. This CDR3 is 16 amino acids long. Per germline, CDR1 SGHVS and CDR2 FQNEAQ. The CDR3 coding sequence is TGTGCCAGCAGCTCCCGCAGGGGGCGGGGAGGAGATACGCAGTATTTT. This translates into CASSSRRGRGGDTQYF. Full variable domain (rest looked up from reference TRBV7-8 and TRBJ2-3): GAGVSQSPRYKVAKRGQDVALRCDPISGHVSLFWYQQALGQGPEFLTYFQNEAQLDKSGLPSDRFFAERPEGSVSTLKIQRTQQEDSAVYLCASSSRRGRGGDTQYFGPGTRLTVL.

This chain connects TRBV4-2 to TRBJ2-5; perhaps TRBD1 as D (6 bases). The DNA end lines up better with TRBJ2-7; the J call may be wrong. The CDR3 contains 17 residues. Germline V lookup: CDR1 LGHNA, CDR2 YNFKEQ. The CDR3 spells CASSQDQGPGDLYEQYF. The CDR3 DNA is TGTGCCAGCAGCCAAGATCAGGGGCCAGGGGATTTATACGAGCAGTACTTC.

By share of the sample, this clone is large. This rearrangement joins TRBV6-5 to TRBJ1-3; D may be TRBD1 (5 bases). CDR1 MNHEY and CDR2 SVGAGI come from the germline V gene. The CDR3 is 15 amino acids. Trimming took off 7 bases at V and 4 bases at J, with 17 bases between the two ends. The DNA of the CDR3 is TGTGCCAGCATTAGAGACAGCGCCTCAGGAAACACCATATATTTT. Protein product: CASIRDSASGNTIYF.

The chain employs TRBV6-1 and TRBJ2-5, with TRBD1 as a possible D gene (6 bases). Trimming shortened V by 4 bases and J by 5 bases, and 14 bases separated the two germline ends. In germline, CDR1 is MNHNS, CDR2 SASEGT. CDR3 length: 14 amino acids. The CDR3 protein is CASSVYRDGETQYF. The CDR3, as DNA: TGTGCCAGCAGTGTTTACAGGGATGGGGAGACCCAGTACTTC.

The chain employs TRBV7-3 and TRBJ2-5; 7 bases fit TRBD2. Germline V CDR1 and CDR2: SGHTA, FQGTGA. J was trimmed by 11 bases and V by 5 bases; bases with no gene match: 11. There are 13 residues in the CDR3. The chain's CDR3 is CASSLTLSGEQYF. CDR3 nucleotide sequence: TGTGCCAGCAGCCTCACCCTCAGCGGGGAGCAGTACTTC.

The V and J genes are TRBV9 and TRBJ2-3; D call uncertain. From germline, CDR1 is SGDLS and CDR2 YYNGEE. Trimming removed 3 bases at V and 6 bases at J, with 8 bases between. The CDR3 spans 12 residues. Here the CDR3 DNA reads TGTGCCAGCAGCGCCCAAATGGATACGCAGTATTTT. Translation: CASSAQMDTQYF.

The rearrangement links TRBV4-3 to TRBJ2-3, with D maybe TRBD2 (5 bases). This CDR3 region has 13 residues. V lost 2 bases and J lost 6, with 9 bases in between. In germline, CDR1 is LGHNA, CDR2 YSLEER. CDR3 amino acids: CASSQSQRDTQYF. Written as DNA, the CDR3 is TGCGCCAGCAGCCAAAGTCAGCGGGATACGCAGTATTTT.

The V and J genes are TRBV7-8 and TRBJ2-5, with TRBD2 matching 9 bases. Germline assignment: CDR1 SGHVS and CDR2 FQNEAQ. CDR3 length: 16 residues. V gave up 5 bases and J gave up 1 base; unmatched junction bases: 8. CDR3 sequence (DNA): TGTGCCAGCAGCCTCATAAGACTAGCGGCCCAAGAGACCCAGTACTTC. Protein product: CASSLIRLAAQETQYF. Looking up the rest from reference TRBV7-8 and TRBJ2-5 gives the full variable domain: GAGVSQSPRYKVAKRGQDVALRCDPISGHVSLFWYQQALGQGPEFLTYFQNEAQLDKSGLPSDRFFAERPEGSVSTLKIQRTQQEDSAVYLCASSLIRLAAQETQYFGPGTRLLVL.

The V and J genes are TRBV19 and TRBJ1-6; 7 nucleotides line up with TRBD1. Losses at the gene ends were 7 bases for V and 1 base for J; bases not matched to a gene: 4. CDR1 is LNHDA and CDR2 is SQIVND in the germline V gene (reference sequence). CDR3 length: 15 amino acids. In DNA form, the CDR3 reads TGTGCCAGTACCGGGACAGTTTCCTATAATTCACCCCTCCACTTT. This sequence encodes CASTGTVSYNSPLHF.

The chain joins TRBV7-3 to TRBJ1-1; TRBD1 is a possible D gene (6 bases). The CDR3 covers 15 residues. The germline V gene encodes CDR1 SGHTA and CDR2 FQGTGA. V lost 2 bases, J lost 2 bases, and 12 bases lay in between. The CDR3 nucleotides read TGTGCCAGCAGCTTATCGACAGGTACTAACACTGAAGCTTTCTTT. It yields the protein CASSLSTGTNTEAFF.

This chain uses TRBV19 with TRBJ2-1, with D perhaps TRBD1 (6 bases). The germline V and J ends were trimmed by 8 bases and 5 bases, with 10 bases remaining between them. There are 12 residues in the CDR3. The V gene's germline CDR1 is LNHDA and CDR2 SQIVND (reference sequence). CDR3 DNA sequence: TGTGCCAGTTCCGGGACAAACAATGAGCAGTTCTTC. It is translated as CASSGTNNEQFF.

The chain combines TRBV9 with TRBJ2-5; unclear D gene. CDR3 length equals 14 residues. The V gene's germline CDR1 is SGDLS and CDR2 YYNGEE. Trimming shortened V by 3 bases and J by 1 base, and 10 bases separated the two germline ends. This chain's CDR3 is CASSGHSFQETQYF. The CDR3 DNA follows: TGTGCCAGCAGCGGCCACAGCTTCCAAGAGACCCAGTACTTC.

V usage is TRBV27 and J usage is TRBJ2-5, with D possibly being TRBD1 (5 bases). The DNA end is more similar to TRBJ2-7, so the J call may be wrong. Germline CDR1 MNHEY, CDR2 SMNVEV (reference sequence). CDR3 length: 13 residues. For the CDR3, the DNA is TGTGCCAGCAGTTTAGTCCAGGGCTACGAGCAGTACTTC. This codes for CASSLVQGYEQYF.

This clone was seen a few times. The chain employs TRBV9 and TRBJ2-3, with TRBD2 identical over 10 bases. J lost 1 base, V lost 0 bases, and 2 bases had no gene match. The CDR3 contains 16 residues. Per the germline V gene, CDR1 is SGDLS and CDR2 is YYNGEE. The CDR3 loop reads CASSVVGTSGTDTQYF. CDR3 DNA sequence: TGTGCCAGCAGCGTAGTGGGGACTAGCGGCACAGATACGCAGTATTTT.

In its sample, this clone was seen a few times. This rearrangement joins TRBV11-3 to TRBJ2-2, with D unresolved. CDR3 length: 12 residues. V dropped 7 bases and J dropped 4 bases, with 7 bases sitting between them. CDR1 and CDR2 from the germline V gene are SGHNT and YENEEA. The DNA for the CDR3 is TGTGCCAGCACCCGTAGCACCGGGGAGCTGTTTTTT. Translated, it gives CASTRSTGELFF. The variable domain in full, with the rest retrieved from reference TRBV11-3 and TRBJ2-2, is EAGVVQSPRYKIIEKKQPVAFWCNPISGHNTLYWYLQNLGQGPELLIRYENEEAVDDSQLPKDRFSAERLKGVDSTLKIQPAELGDSAVYLCASTRSTGELFFGEGSRLTVL.

The V gene is TRBV6-6, the J gene TRBJ1-4; D might be TRBD1 (6 bases). The CDR3 runs to 16 residues. V lost 3 bases to trimming and J lost 5 bases, with 16 bases between them. Germline values: CDR1 MNHNY, CDR2 SVGAGI (reference sequence). The CDR3 is CASSYAPGALNEKLFF. CDR3 sequence (DNA): TGTGCCAGCAGTTATGCCCCAGGGGCCTTAAATGAAAAACTGTTTTTT.